This T cell receptor beta chain came from a study of response to subunit inactivated influenza vaccine. TCRdb recomputed calls from the RT-PCR reads with MiXCR, one row per CDR3 protein. Here the sample spans about 240,000 distinct CDR3 sequences, more than 9% being singletons. As to this clonotype: Its antigen is unknown.

The ends lost 3 bases at V and 0 bases at J; junction bases unmatched: 8. The CDR3 has 15 amino acids. Germline V gene lookup returns CDR1 DFQATT and CDR2 SNEGSKA (reference sequence). Study-wide points: The authors suggested that every seasonal influenza vaccination recruits few new T cells.

V is TRBV20-1 and J is TRBJ2-7, with 7 positions matching TRBD1. The sequence came from a man aged 50 to 60 who received an inactivated influenza vaccine. The sample was non-naive T cells sorted from PBMCs, taken 14 days before vaccination. The CDR3 is CSASQPGQNSYEQYF. The CDR3 DNA is TGCAGTGCTAGTCAACCGGGACAGAACTCCTACGAGCAGTACTTC.